This TCR beta chain was sequenced for a study of regulatory T cells in long-lasting Graves disease. Study overall: Graves' patients diagnosed newly had used antithyroid drugs under 3 months.

As for time point: newly diagnosed GD, antithyroid drugs for less than 3 months. Isolated PBMC RNA provided the starting material for the TCR library. The TCR beta library used iRepertoire HTBI primers with Arm-PCR amplification of CDR3. TCRdb passed the multiplex PCR reads through MiXCR, listing each CDR3 protein once. The data show 620,000 or so distinct CDR3 sequences, 16% seen once. The germline V gene encodes CDR1 SGHRS and CDR2 YFSETQ. Trimming removed 0 bases from V and 0 bases from J, with 6 bases in between. This CDR3 spans 14 amino acids. This clonotype appeared a few times. These data also featured in a second study, about T cells in Graves' hyperthyroidism and ophthalmopathy. Turning to that study: The HTBI primer set drove a first-round RT-PCR of the TCR CDR3. Blood samples included most of the expanded thyroid clonotypes exceeding 0.001.

This sequence joins TRBV5-1 and TRBJ1-1; no reliable D call. The origin of this receptor is a woman between 25 and 40 years old with Graves disease. The starting material was peripheral blood mononuclear cells (PBMCs), obtained at new diagnosis, from a patient treated with antithyroid drugs. The CDR3 nucleotides are TGCGCCAGCAGCTTGGAGAGGGTGAACACTGAAGCTTTCTTT. Translated: CASSLERVNTEAFF.